This T cell receptor beta chain was sequenced during a study of technical replicates of blood from a handful of donors. Points on this clone: The sample carries other DNA sequences with the same CDR3.

V was trimmed by 3 bases and J by 4 bases, leaving 9 bases between them. The CDR3 covers 13 residues. CDR1 is SGHTA, CDR2 FQGTGA, per germline. Profiled with immunoSEQ multiplex PCR; TCRdb holds only in-frame clones, not every one. There are approximately 76,000 clones in the sample; approximately 83% occur only once, and around 5% lies in the top ten. Material: PBMCs. This sequence joins TRBV7-3 and TRBJ1-1; D ambiguous. The TCR originated in a human donor in good health. Some clones in this sample may be carry-over from other donors' samples. CDR3 sequence (DNA): TGTGCCAGCAGCTTTGTCGGTAGCACTGAAGCTTTCTTT. Translated: CASSFVGSTEAFF.